A single T cell receptor (beta chain) is shown here with its context. No cognate antigen has been identified for it. No qualities accompany the bases; no much larger clone lies one base away. Read against the paper, the sample's treatment or condition label means: roughly 18 received Ad26.COV2.S at low or high dose, single or two shots; several received placebo; per-sample allocation not given. Repertoires of vaccine and placebo recipients were sequenced from samples taken on day 63 after the first injection. In Cohort 1b, fewer than 30 adults aged 18-55 years were enrolled at a single site in Boston, USA, between 29 July and 7 August 2020. As a vaccine, Ad26.COV2.S was a replication-incompetent adenovirus type 26 vector that expressed a prefusion-stabilized SARS-CoV-2 spike protein derived from the original Wuhan strain. Trimming at the junction amounts to 6 bases on V and 8 bases on J, and the germline ends lie 16 bases apart. As encoded in the germline V gene, CDR1 is LGHNT while CDR2 is FRNRAP. The CDR3 covers 13 residues, taking in both the cysteine and the phenylalanine. Of the read, only the CDR3 DNA is kept; its 39 bases are in frame from base 1.

These data originate in a study of Ad26.COV2.S vaccination and SARS-CoV-2 variants (TCRdb year 2021). In terms of the full investigation: Vaccine-arm donors were drawn from COV1001, a multicentre, randomized, double-blind, placebo-controlled phase I-IIa trial of Ad26.COV2.S in healthy adults. Ad26.COV2.S was administered intramuscularly at 5 x 10^10 or 1 x 10^11 viral particles, either as a single shot or as two shots given 56 days apart. TCRbeta repertoire sequencing was used to assess the specificity and breadth of SARS-CoV-2-reactive T cell receptors after Ad26.COV2.S vaccination. The TCR-sequenced set comprised around 30 samples: some 20 Ad26.COV2.S vaccine recipients, 5 placebo recipients and 8 SARS-CoV-2 convalescent individuals. Trial participants were randomized into five groups of five, in which low-dose or high-dose Ad26.COV2.S was given once or twice, or placebo was given on both occasions. Investigators remained blinded to trial group allocation during experiments and outcome assessment.

The paper as a whole reports these results and caveats: After vaccination, spike-specific CD8+ and CD4+ T cell responses were reported to show substantial breadth. The study was not powered to compare responses between vaccine doses or regimens. Spike-specific TCR breadth was higher in Ad26.COV2.S recipients than in placebo recipients (P = 0.0014). Comparable non-spike TCR breadth was observed between vaccine and placebo recipients, consistent with only spike being contained in the vaccine. The authors noted that the TCR breadth and depth analyses may have underestimated total T cell responses.

The immunoSEQ Assay was used to sequence TCRbeta CDR3 regions. After extraction, genomic DNA underwent amplification by bias-controlled multiplex PCR, followed by high-throughput sequencing. In the authors' own workflow: To quantify the absolute abundance of every unique TCRbeta CDR3 region, sequences were collapsed and filtered. T cell fraction was estimated by normalizing TCRbeta template counts to usable DNA, with usable DNA measured through amplification of reference genes found in all nucleated cells. Repertoire TCRs were annotated as SARS-CoV-2-specific when V gene, CDR3 amino acid sequence and J gene were exactly matched to a known reactive TCR set. MIRA supplied the reference SARS-CoV-2 TCR set, which was filtered for enrichment in COVID-19-positive ImmuneCODE repertoires so that public or cross-reactive TCRs were removed. Drawing on the MIRA antigens, annotated TCRs were analysed further at the level of specific ORF or position within ORF. Breadth was defined as annotated unique rearrangements over total unique productive rearrangements; depth was the summed frequency of those rearrangements. Two-sided Wilcoxon rank-sum tests were used to compare TCR breadth between groups. Drawn from immuneACCESS, this table holds only the in-frame rearrangements with V and J called that TCRdb kept. Clones are partly lost; checked studies trace under half to an unresolved V gene and leave the rest unexplained. V, J and clone size derive from that table, while D and trimming were established from the DNA sequence. A total of some 250,000 clones appear in this sample, around 89% of them only once. About 11% of the sample rests with the top ten.

Recombination connected TRBV12-5 to TRBJ1-1; perhaps TRBD1 is the D gene, with 6 bases matching. Source: peripheral blood, taken in a trial of Ad26.COV2.S vaccine versus placebo. The TCR originated in a person between 18 and 65 years old who received the Ad26.COV2.S COVID-19 vaccine or a placebo. For the CDR3, the sequence is CASGDSRTEEAFF. The DNA sequence is TGTGCTAGTGGGGACTCCCGGACAGAGGAAGCTTTCTTT.